A selection of T cell receptor beta chains follows, all from one sample in a study of breast tumors, draining lymph nodes, adjacent tissues. TCRdb re-called the multiplex PCR reads through MiXCR, storing one row per CDR3 protein. The table records some 130,000 distinct CDR3 sequences, 21% of them present only once. Input material: axillary lymph node tissue. These receptors were obtained from a female donor with breast cancer. Some clones in this sample may be carry-over from other donors' samples. CDR3s include the opening cysteine and the closing phenylalanine or tryptophan. A D gene is named only where the DNA matches it firmly. Clone size is shown for a subset of rows, as once, few, many or a class of expanded clone.

V gene: TRBV5-1; D gene: NA; J gene: TRBJ2-2; clone size: many; CDR3 DNA: TGCGCCAGCAGCTTACCGGGCCAGACGAACACCGGGGAGCTGTTTTTT; CDR3 protein: CASSLPGQTNTGELFF
V gene: TRBV19; D gene: NA; J gene: TRBJ1-1; clone size: NA; CDR3 DNA: TGTGCCAGTAGTATAGACACCTACGGGGAAGCTTTCTTT; CDR3 protein: CASSIDTYGEAFF
V gene: TRBV7-8; D gene: TRBD1; J gene: TRBJ2-1; clone size: many; CDR3 DNA: TGTGCCAGCAGCTTGGCGGGACAGGGCCTAAATGAGCAGTTCTTC; CDR3 protein: CASSLAGQGLNEQFF
V gene: TRBV3-1; D gene: NA; J gene: TRBJ1-3; clone size: many; CDR3 DNA: TGTGCCAGCAGCCCTGACTTTGGAAACACCATATATTTT; CDR3 protein: CASSPDFGNTIYF
V gene: TRBV20-1; D gene: NA; J gene: TRBJ2-7; clone size: many; CDR3 DNA: TGCAGTGCTAAGGGGGGCGCATCCCACGAGCAGTACTTC; CDR3 protein: CSAKGGASHEQYF
V gene: TRBV9; D gene: TRBD2; J gene: TRBJ2-5; clone size: NA; CDR3 DNA: TGTGCCAGCAGCGACCGACTAGCGGGAGAGACCCAGTACTTC; CDR3 protein: CASSDRLAGETQYF
V gene: TRBV10-1; D gene: NA; J gene: TRBJ2-1; clone size: many; CDR3 DNA: TGCGCCAGCAGTATTCCCGAGCACAATGAGCAGTTCTTC; CDR3 protein: CASSIPEHNEQFF
V gene: TRBV30; D gene: TRBD1; J gene: TRBJ2-7; clone size: many; CDR3 DNA: TGTGCCTGGAGTGGTGGGACAGCCTACGAGCAGTACTTC; CDR3 protein: CAWSGGTAYEQYF
V gene: TRBV28; D gene: TRBD1; J gene: TRBJ1-5; clone size: NA; CDR3 DNA: TGTGCCAGCAGCCGGCGGCAGGGGGCGTCTCAGCCCCAGCATTTT; CDR3 protein: CASSRRQGASQPQHF
V gene: TRBV7-9; D gene: NA; J gene: TRBJ1-4; clone size: many; CDR3 DNA: TGTGCCAGCAGCCCGGAGGGTGACGGCAATGAAAAACTGTTTTTT; CDR3 protein: CASSPEGDGNEKLFF
V gene: TRBV9; D gene: NA; J gene: TRBJ1-6; clone size: many; CDR3 DNA: TGTGCCAGCAGCCCCGGGGGGGTCGCCTATAATTCACCCCTCCACTTT; CDR3 protein: CASSPGGVAYNSPLHF
V gene: TRBV6-1; D gene: TRBD2; J gene: TRBJ2-1; clone size: many; CDR3 DNA: TGTGCCAGCAGGCTTACCGGGACTAGCGGGAGCTCCTACAATGAGCAGTTCTTC; CDR3 protein: CASRLTGTSGSSYNEQFF